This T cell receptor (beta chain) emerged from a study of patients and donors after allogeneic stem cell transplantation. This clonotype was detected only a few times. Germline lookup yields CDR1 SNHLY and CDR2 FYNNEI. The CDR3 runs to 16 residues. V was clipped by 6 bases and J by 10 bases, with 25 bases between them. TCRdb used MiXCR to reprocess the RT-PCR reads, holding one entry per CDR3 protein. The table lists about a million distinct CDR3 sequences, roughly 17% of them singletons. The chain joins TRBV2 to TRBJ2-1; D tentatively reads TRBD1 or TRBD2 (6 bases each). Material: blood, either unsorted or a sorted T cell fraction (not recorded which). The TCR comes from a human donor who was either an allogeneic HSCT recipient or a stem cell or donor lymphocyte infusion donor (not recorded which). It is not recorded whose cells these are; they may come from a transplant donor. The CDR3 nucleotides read TGTGCCAGCAGGGGGGGCGAGGGATTAACACGCTCCGAGCAGTTCTTC. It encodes CASRGGEGLTRSEQFF.